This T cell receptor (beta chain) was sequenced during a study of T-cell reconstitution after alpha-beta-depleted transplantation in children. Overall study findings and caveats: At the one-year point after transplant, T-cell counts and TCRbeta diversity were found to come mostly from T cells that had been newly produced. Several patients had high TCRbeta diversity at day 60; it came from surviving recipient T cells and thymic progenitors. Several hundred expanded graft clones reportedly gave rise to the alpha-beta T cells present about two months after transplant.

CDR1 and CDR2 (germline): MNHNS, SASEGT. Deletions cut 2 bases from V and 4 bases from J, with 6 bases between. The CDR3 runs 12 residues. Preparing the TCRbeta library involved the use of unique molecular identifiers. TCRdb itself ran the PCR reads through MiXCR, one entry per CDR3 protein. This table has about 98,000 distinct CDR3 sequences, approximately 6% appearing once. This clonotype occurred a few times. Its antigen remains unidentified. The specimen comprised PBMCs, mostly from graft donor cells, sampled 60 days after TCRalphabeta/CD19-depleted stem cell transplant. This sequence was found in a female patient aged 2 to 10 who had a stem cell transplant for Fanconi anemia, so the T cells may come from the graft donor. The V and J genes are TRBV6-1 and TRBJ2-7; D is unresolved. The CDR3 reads CASSEQYYEQYF. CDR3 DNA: TGTGCCAGCAGTGAACAATATTACGAGCAGTACTTC.